The present TCR beta chain was sequenced within a study of T-cell memory formation after mild COVID-19 (dated by TCRdb to about 2021). Background on the whole study: TCR sequence clusters from the two donors were found to be largely donor specific. Two young, previously healthy adult volunteers made up the cohort, one male and one female. In a couple of donors, T-cell clones that expanded and contracted after mild COVID-19 were followed by sequencing TCRalpha and TCRbeta repertoires longitudinally. Overall study outcomes, separate from this receptor: SARS-CoV-2 specificity of the second-wave clones peaking on day 37 was not confirmed. Some responding clones were found in pre-infection memory, which suggests that pre-existing cross-reactive memory T cells took part in the SARS-CoV-2 response. Clones contracting from day 15 to 85 had balanced CD4/CD8 phenotypes, while a second wave expanding from day 15 to 37 was biased towards CD4+. The study covered only a couple of mild cases, and larger cohorts including severe cases with pre-infection samples were considered necessary. Contracting CD4+ clones turned up mainly in the CM and EM memory subsets, whereas EMRA was where CD8+ clones were enriched.

This sample was sequenced with an Illumina NovaSeq 6000. TCRalpha and TCRbeta cDNA libraries were built by 5'RACE with constant-segment primers, adding sample barcodes and unique molecular identifiers. Trizol reagent was used to extract RNA from every sample. The libraries were amplified in two PCR steps, and the second step added a second sample barcode and Illumina TruSeq adapters. Sequencing of the libraries was done on an Illumina NovaSeq, producing 2 x 150 bp paired-end reads. Turning to the authors' computational methods: Demultiplexing of reads and collapsing into UMI-guided consensus sequences were performed with migec v1.2.7. With mixcr v2.1.11, UMI consensuses were aligned to TRA and TRB V and J templates and assembled into clonotypes. Clonotypes were classified as expanded or contracted when called significant by both edgeR and NoisET, with noise models trained on biological replicates. For edgeR calls, the thresholds were a false discovery rate-adjusted p below 0.01 and a log2 fold-change of 1. PCA with hierarchical clustering of max-normalized trajectories of the 1000 most abundant clonotypes was used as exploratory dynamics analysis. The CD4 or CD8 phenotype of responding clones was assigned using the separately sequenced CD4+ and CD8+ repertoires. TCRdb trimmed the raw reads at Q25, called clones with MiXCR and kept productive beta chains. Rows with one shared CDR3 protein collapse into an entry with the most common genes and DNA. In this record, the V and J calls reflect TCRdb's handling and not the investigators' own analysis. Recorded for this sample are approximately 580,000 distinct CDR3 sequences; roughly 21% of them occurred a single time. The ten largest clones represent under 15% of the sample.

Compared with germline, V lacks 4 bases and J lacks 8 bases; bases without a gene match: 12. The CDR3 runs 16 residues from the cysteine to the phenylalanine. Left in the record is the CDR3 DNA by itself, 48 bases read in frame from the first base. The germline V gene sets CDR1 to SGHVS and CDR2 to FQNEAQ. Ficoll-Paque density gradient centrifugation was used to isolate PBMCs. Many counts were recorded for this clonotype. Its antigen is not yet known. Base-call qualities are not available, and no considerably larger clone is one nucleotide away. Recombination joined TRBV7-8 with TRBJ1-2, with 11 bases matching TRBD1. Sequencing input: PBMCs or a T cell subset sorted from them (not recorded which). The origin of this receptor is an adult woman who had mild COVID-19 (a few samples of this study predate the infection). The sample titles of this study are shuffled in the database, so cell type and time point are left out; the donor was told from shared clones. The nucleotide sequence is TGTGCCAGCAGCTCGACCCGGGGACAGGGGGTAAACGGCTACACCTTC. Translated, it reads CASSSTRGQGVNGYTF.